This T cell receptor (beta chain) was found in a study of CD8 T cells in Susac syndrome. Study findings and constraints: The study's TCR sequencing and HLA analysis covered a relatively small number of individuals, and the study acknowledged this.

In regard to this clonotype: Antigen: not known.

The CDR3 consists of 17 residues. Germline CDR1 reads SGHVS; CDR2 reads FNYEAQ. V was cut by 5 bases and J by 4 bases, with 22 bases left in between. From blood CD8+ and CD4+ T cells, TCR beta sequences were generated. CD8+ and CD4+ T cells were negatively isolated; TEMRA cells were FACS-enriched. Reverse transcription used roughly 0.5 to 1 ug RNA and random hexamers. The method of amplification for TCR beta CDR3 was immunoSEQ multiplex PCR, covering 54 Vbeta and 13 Jbeta. Using its own MiXCR run on the immunoSEQ multiplex PCR reads, TCRdb lists one record per CDR3 protein. The table shows some 130,000 distinct CDR3 sequences, with around 94% occurring only once.

The gene calls are TRBV7-6 and TRBJ2-3, with a possible D match to TRBD2 (7 bases). This sequence was found in a human donor with multiple sclerosis. Sequencing was done on a sample of CD4+ T cells from PBMCs. The CDR3 DNA reads TGTGCCAGCAGCATACCAAAGCGTGGCGGGGGCCCAGATACGCAGTATTTT. Translation gives CASSIPKRGGGPDTQYF.